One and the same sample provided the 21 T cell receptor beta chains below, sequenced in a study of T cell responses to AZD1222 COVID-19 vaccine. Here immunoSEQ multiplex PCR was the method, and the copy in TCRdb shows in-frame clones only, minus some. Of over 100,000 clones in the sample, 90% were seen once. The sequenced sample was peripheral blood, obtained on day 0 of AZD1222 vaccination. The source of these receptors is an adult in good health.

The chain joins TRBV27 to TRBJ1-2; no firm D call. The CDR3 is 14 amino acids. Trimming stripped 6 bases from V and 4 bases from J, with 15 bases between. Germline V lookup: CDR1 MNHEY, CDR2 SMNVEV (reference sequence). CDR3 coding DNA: TGTGCCAGCAGGTGGACGGAACAACCCTATGGCTACACCTTC. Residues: CASRWTEQPYGYTF.

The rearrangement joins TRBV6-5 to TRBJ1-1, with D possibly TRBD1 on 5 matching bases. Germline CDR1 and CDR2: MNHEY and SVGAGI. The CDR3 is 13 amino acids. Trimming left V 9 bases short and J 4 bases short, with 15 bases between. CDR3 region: CASQNYRTTEAFF. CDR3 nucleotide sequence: TGTGCCAGTCAAAACTACAGGACCACTGAAGCTTTCTTT.

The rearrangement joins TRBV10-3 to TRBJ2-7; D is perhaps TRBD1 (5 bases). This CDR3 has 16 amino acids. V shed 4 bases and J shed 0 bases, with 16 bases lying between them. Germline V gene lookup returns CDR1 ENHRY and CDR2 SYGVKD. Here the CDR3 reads CAISASDTISSYEQYF. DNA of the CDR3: TGTGCCATCAGTGCCTCGGACACCATTAGCTCCTACGAGCAGTACTTC.

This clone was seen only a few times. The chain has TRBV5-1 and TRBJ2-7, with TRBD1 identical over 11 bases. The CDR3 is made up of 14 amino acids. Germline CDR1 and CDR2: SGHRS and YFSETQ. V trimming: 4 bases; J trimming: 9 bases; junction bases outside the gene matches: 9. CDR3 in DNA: TGCGCCAGCAGCCGTAGGACAGGGGGCGCGCCGCAGTACTTC. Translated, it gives CASSRRTGGAPQYF.

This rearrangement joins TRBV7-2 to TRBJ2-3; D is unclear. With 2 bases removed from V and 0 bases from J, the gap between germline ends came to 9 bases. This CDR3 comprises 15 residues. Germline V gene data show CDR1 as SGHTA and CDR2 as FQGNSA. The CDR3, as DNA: TGTGCCAGCAGCTTATTGGAAGGGAGCACAGATACGCAGTATTTT. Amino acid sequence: CASSLLEGSTDTQYF.

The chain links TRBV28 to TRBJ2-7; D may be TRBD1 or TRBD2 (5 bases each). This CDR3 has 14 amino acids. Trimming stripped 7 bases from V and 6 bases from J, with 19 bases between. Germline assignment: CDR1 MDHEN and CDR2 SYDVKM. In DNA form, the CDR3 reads TGTGCCAGCAACGACCCCCAGGGCCGGGGCGAGCAGTACTTC. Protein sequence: CASNDPQGRGEQYF. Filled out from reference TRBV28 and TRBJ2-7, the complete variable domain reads DVKVTQSSRYLVKRTGEKVFLECVQDMDHENMFWYRQDPGLGLRLIYFSYDVKMKEKGDIPEGYSVSREKKERFSLILESASTNQTSMYLCASNDPQGRGEQYFGPGTRLTVT.

The CDR3 loop is CASSTRSNQPQHF. CDR3 sequence (DNA): TGTGCCAGCAGTACCCGAAGCAATCAGCCCCAGCATTTT. The rearrangement joins TRBV12-3 or TRBV12-4 to TRBJ1-5; D ambiguous. This CDR3 is 13 amino acids long. V was pared by 5 bases and J by 1 base, with 6 bases between.

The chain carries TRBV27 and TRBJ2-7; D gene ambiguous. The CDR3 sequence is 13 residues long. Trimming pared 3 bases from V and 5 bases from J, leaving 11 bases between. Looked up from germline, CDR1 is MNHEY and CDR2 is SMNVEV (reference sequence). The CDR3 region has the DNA TGTGCCAGCAGTTTCCAGGTTCTTGACGAGCAGTACTTC. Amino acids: CASSFQVLDEQYF.

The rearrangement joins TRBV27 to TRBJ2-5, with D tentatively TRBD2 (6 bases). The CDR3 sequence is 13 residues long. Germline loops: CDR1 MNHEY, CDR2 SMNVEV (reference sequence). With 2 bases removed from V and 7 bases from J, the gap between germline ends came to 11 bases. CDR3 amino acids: CASSLGWEATQYF. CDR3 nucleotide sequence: TGTGCCAGCAGTTTAGGATGGGAGGCGACCCAGTACTTC.

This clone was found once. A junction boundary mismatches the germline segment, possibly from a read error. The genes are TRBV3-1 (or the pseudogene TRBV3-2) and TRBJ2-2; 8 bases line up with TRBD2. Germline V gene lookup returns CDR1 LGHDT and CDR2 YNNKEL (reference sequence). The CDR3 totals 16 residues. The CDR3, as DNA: TGTGCCAGCAGTCAAGCGGGGGATGGCCCCACCGGGGAGCTGTTTTTT. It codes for CASSQAGDGPTGELFF.

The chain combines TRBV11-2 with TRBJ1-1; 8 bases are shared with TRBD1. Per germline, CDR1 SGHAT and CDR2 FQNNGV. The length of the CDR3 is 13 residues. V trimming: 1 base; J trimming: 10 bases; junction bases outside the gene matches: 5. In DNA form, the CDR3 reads TGTGCCAGCAGCTTAGGGGACAGGAGCCCAGCTTTCTTT. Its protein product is CASSLGDRSPAFF.

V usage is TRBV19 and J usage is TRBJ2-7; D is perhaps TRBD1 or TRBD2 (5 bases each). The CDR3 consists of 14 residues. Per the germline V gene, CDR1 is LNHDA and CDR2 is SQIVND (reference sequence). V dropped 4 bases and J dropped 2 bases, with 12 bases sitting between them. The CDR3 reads CASSTSGTTYEQYF. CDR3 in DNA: TGTGCCAGTAGTACCTCCGGGACCACCTACGAGCAGTACTTC. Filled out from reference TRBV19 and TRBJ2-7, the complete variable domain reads DGGITQSPKYLFRKEGQNVTLSCEQNLNHDAMYWYRQDPGQGLRLIYYSQIVNDFQKGDIAEGYSVSREKKESFPLTVTSAQKNPTAFYLCASSTSGTTYEQYFGPGTRLTVT.

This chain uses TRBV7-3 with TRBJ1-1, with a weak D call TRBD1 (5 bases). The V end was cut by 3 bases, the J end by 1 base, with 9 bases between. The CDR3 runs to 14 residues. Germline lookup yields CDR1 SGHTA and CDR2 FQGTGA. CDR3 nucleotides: TGTGCCAGCAGCTTTGACGGGACGAACACTGAAGCTTTCTTT. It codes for CASSFDGTNTEAFF.

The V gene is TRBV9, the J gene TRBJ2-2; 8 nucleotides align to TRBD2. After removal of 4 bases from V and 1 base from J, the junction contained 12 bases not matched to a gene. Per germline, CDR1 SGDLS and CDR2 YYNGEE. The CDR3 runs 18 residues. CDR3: CASSRVVLAGRNTGELFF. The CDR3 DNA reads TGTGCCAGCAGCCGCGTGGTGTTAGCGGGGAGGAACACCGGGGAGCTGTTTTTT.

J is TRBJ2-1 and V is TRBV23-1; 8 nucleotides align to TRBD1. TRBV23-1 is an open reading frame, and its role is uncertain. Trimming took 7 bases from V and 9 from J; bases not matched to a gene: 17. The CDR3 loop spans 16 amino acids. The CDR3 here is CASNPDRVKGYSEQFF. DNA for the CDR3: TGCGCCAGCAACCCGGACAGGGTAAAGGGATATTCTGAGCAGTTCTTC.

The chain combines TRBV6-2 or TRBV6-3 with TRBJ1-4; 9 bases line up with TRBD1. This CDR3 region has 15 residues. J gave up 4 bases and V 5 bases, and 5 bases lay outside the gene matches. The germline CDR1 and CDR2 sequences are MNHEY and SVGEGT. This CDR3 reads CASSSGDRDNEKLFF. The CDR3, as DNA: TGTGCCAGCAGTAGCGGGGACAGGGATAATGAAAAACTGTTTTTT.

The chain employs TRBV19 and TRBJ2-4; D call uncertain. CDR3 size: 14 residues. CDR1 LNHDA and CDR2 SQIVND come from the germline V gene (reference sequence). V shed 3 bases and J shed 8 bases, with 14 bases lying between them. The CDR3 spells CASSIPELPDIQYF. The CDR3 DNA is TGTGCCAGTAGTATTCCCGAACTCCCTGACATTCAGTACTTC.

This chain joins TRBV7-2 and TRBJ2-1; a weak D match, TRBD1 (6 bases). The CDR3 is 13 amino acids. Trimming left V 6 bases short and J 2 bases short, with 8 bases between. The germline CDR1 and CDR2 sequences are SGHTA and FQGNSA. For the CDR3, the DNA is TGTGCCAGCAGGTCAGGGGCCTACAATGAGCAGTTCTTC. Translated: CASRSGAYNEQFF.

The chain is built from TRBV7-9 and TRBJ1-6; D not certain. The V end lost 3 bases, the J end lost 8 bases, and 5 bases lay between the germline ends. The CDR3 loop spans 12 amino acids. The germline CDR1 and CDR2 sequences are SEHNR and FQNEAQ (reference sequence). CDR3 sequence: CASSFGDSPLHF. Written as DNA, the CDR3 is TGTGCCAGCAGCTTTGGGGATTCACCCCTCCACTTT.

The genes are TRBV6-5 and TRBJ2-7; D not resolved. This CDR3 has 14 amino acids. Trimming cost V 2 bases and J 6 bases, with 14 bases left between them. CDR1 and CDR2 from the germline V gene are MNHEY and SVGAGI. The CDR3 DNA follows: TGTGCCAGCAGTTACCGGGCCGAGGAGTCCGAGCAGTACTTC. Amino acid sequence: CASSYRAEESEQYF.

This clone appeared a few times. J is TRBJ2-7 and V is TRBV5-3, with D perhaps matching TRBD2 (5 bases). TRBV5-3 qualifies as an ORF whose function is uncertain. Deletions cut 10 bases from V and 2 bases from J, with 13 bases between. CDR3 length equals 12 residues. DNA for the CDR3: TGTGCCCGCCGCGGGCAGACCTACGAGCAGTACTTC. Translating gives CARRGQTYEQYF.